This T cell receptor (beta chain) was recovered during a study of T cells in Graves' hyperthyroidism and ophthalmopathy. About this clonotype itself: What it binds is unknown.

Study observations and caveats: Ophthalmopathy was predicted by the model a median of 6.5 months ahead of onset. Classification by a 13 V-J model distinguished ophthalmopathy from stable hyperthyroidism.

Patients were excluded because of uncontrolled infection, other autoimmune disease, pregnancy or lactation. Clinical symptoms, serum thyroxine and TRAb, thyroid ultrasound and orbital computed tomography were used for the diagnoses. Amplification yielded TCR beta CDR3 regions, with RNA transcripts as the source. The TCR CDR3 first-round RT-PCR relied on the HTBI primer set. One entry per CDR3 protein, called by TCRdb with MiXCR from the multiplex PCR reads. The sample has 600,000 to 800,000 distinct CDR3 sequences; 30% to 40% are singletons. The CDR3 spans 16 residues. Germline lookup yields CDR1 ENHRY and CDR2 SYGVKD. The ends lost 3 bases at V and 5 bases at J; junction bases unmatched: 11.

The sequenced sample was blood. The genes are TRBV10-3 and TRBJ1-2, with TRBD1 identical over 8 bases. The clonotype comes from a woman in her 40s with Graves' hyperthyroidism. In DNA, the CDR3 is TGTGCCATCAGTGAACACACGACAGGGGACTTATATGGCTACACCTTC. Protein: CAISEHTTGDLYGYTF.